The 26 T cell receptor beta chains in this list originate from one sample, sequenced in a study of shared clonotypes between healthy human individuals. This table comes from immunoSEQ multiplex PCR, and its TCRdb copy is limited to in-frame clones, with some not included. The sample shows some 2,100,000 clones, 95% of them seen only once. The sequencing input was naive CD4+ T cells sorted from blood. Subset here: CD45RA+ positively selected. The receptors come from a man in his late teens or twenties in good health.

This chain links TRBV4-1 with TRBJ1-5, with a weak D call TRBD1 (6 bases). The CDR3 covers 14 residues. V was trimmed by 6 bases and J by 4 bases, leaving 13 bases between them. CDR1 and CDR2 (germline): MGHRA, YSYEKL. DNA of the CDR3: TGCGCCAGCAGTCGAACAGGGATTAATCAGCCCCAGCATTTT. Its translation: CASSRTGINQPQHF.

The rearrangement joins TRBV5-4 to TRBJ1-4; the D gene is possibly TRBD1 (5 bases). The V gene lost 1 base and the J gene lost 4 bases, with 8 bases spanning the gap. The CDR3 totals 14 residues. CDR1 and CDR2 (germline): SGHNT, YYREEE (reference sequence). CDR3 sequence: CASSLRGINEKLFF. In nucleotides, the CDR3 is TGTGCCAGCAGCTTGAGGGGTATTAATGAAAAACTGTTTTTT.

The chain employs TRBV5-3 and TRBJ2-5, with D possibly TRBD2 on 6 matching bases. TRBV5-3 is an open reading frame, and its role is uncertain. Trimming took off 0 bases at V and 3 bases at J, with 12 bases between the two ends. The CDR3 has 15 amino acids. In nucleotides, the CDR3 is TGTGCCAGAAGCTTGGTCGGGACTGACGAAGAGACCCAGTACTTC. Translated, it gives CARSLVGTDEETQYF.

Worth noting for this clone: In the same sample, other DNA sequences code for this CDR3. CDR3 protein: CASSRTGEETQYF. The CDR3 DNA sequence: TGCGCCAGCAGTCGGACAGGGGAGGAGACCCAGTACTTC. This chain uses TRBV5-1 with TRBJ2-5; 9 bases match TRBD1. The trim removed 5 bases at V and 5 bases at J, leaving 4 bases unmatched. CDR1 is SGHRS, CDR2 YFSETQ, per germline. The CDR3 consists of 13 residues.

This chain connects TRBV7-2 to TRBJ1-6, with D perhaps TRBD1 (6 bases). This CDR3 comprises 12 residues. Per germline, CDR1 SGHTA and CDR2 FQGNSA. V was clipped by 4 bases and J by 9 bases, with 7 bases between them. The CDR3 DNA reads TGTGCCAGCAGCTCACAGGGTTCACCCCTCCACTTT. Its translation is CASSSQGSPLHF. Looking up the rest from reference TRBV7-2 and TRBJ1-6 gives the full variable domain: GAGVSQSPSNKVTEKGKDVELRCDPISGHTALYWYRQSLGQGLEFLIYFQGNSAPDKSGLPSDRFSAERTGGSVSTLTIQRTQQEDSAVYLCASSSQGSPLHFGNGTRLTVT.

This rearrangement joins TRBV19 to TRBJ2-3; D is perhaps TRBD2 (5 bases). The CDR3 length is 17 residues. V lost 6 bases to trimming and J lost 0 bases, with 19 bases between them. Germline CDR1 is LNHDA and CDR2 is SQIVND (reference sequence). The CDR3 sequence: CASSRPGIRSSTDTQYF. CDR3 in DNA: TGTGCCAGTAGCCGCCCGGGAATTAGGTCTAGCACAGATACGCAGTATTTT. Filled out from reference TRBV19 and TRBJ2-3, the complete variable domain reads DGGITQSPKYLFRKEGQNVTLSCEQNLNHDAMYWYRQDPGQGLRLIYYSQIVNDFQKGDIAEGYSVSREKKESFPLTVTSAQKNPTAFYLCASSRPGIRSSTDTQYFGPGTRLTVL.

The chain couples TRBV10-1 to TRBJ2-3, with 9 bases that match TRBD1. The CDR3 is 17 residues long. Germline CDR1 is WNHNN and CDR2 is SYGVQD (reference sequence). The ends lost 0 bases at V and 1 base at J; junction bases unmatched: 5. The CDR3 bases are TGCGCCAGCAGTGAGTCGGTACAGGGGGCTGGCACAGATACGCAGTATTTT. Translated, it gives CASSESVQGAGTDTQYF.

The gene calls are TRBV7-2 and TRBJ2-7, with 7 bases that match TRBD2. Germline V gene sequence: CDR1 SGHTA, CDR2 FQGNSA. The CDR3 covers 13 residues. V was pared by 2 bases and J by 9 bases, with 7 bases of the junction left unmatched. The CDR3 sequence is CASSLWEGRGQYF. DNA for the CDR3: TGTGCCAGCAGCTTATGGGAGGGGAGGGGGCAGTACTTC.

This sequence joins TRBV5-3 and TRBJ2-7; D gene uncertain. TRBV5-3 falls under the ORF class, with uncertain function. V gave up 6 bases and J gave up 0 bases, with 7 bases separating them. This CDR3 comprises 12 residues. The CDR3: CARTITSYEQYF. The CDR3, as DNA: TGTGCCAGAACCATAACCTCCTACGAGCAGTACTTC.

The CDR3 DNA reads TGTGCCAGCAGCTTGAGAGGGGGACAGCCCCAGCATTTT. Encoded protein: CASSLRGGQPQHF. V usage is TRBV7-9 and J usage is TRBJ1-5; a weak D match, TRBD1 (6 bases). The germline V gene has CDR1 SEHNR and CDR2 FQNEAQ (reference sequence). The CDR3 is 13 amino acids. V gave up 3 bases and J gave up 7 bases, with 10 bases separating them.

This chain uses TRBV12-5 with TRBJ2-5, with D perhaps TRBD2 (6 bases). The CDR3 is made up of 15 amino acids. Trimming shortened V by 2 bases and J by 5 bases, and 15 bases separated the two germline ends. The germline CDR1 and CDR2 sequences are LGHNT and FRNRAP. Here the CDR3 DNA reads TGTGCTAGTGGTTTGTCCCAAGTGGGGAGGGAGACCCAGTACTTC. Residues: CASGLSQVGRETQYF.

This chain uses TRBV10-3 with TRBJ2-7; D gene ambiguous. This CDR3 spans 12 amino acids. V lost 8 bases and J lost 2, with 10 bases in between. The germline gives CDR1 ENHRY, CDR2 SYGVKD. CDR3 coding DNA: TGTGCCATCTCCCCCCGGACCTACGAGCAGTACTTC. Translated, it gives CAISPRTYEQYF.

DNA for the CDR3: TGTGCCAGCGGAAGACTAGCGGGAGACGGGGAGCTGTTTTTT. Protein sequence: CASGRLAGDGELFF. The V and J genes are TRBV27 and TRBJ2-2; 12 nucleotides align to TRBD2. Trimming removed 8 bases from V and 7 bases from J; junction bases left unmatched: 5. The CDR3 loop spans 14 amino acids. Germline values: CDR1 MNHEY, CDR2 SMNVEV (reference sequence).

A word on this clone: Other DNA sequences within the sample encode an identical CDR3. This chain uses TRBV5-1 with TRBJ2-3; maybe TRBD1 (5 bases). This CDR3 contains 14 residues. Germline assignment: CDR1 SGHRS and CDR2 YFSETQ. Trimming cost V 0 bases and J 4 bases, with 9 bases left between them. The CDR3 DNA reads as TGCGCCAGCAGCTTGGGGGGCCTCCCAGATACGCAGTATTTT. It specifies CASSLGGLPDTQYF.

This clone was recorded once. Additional DNA sequences in this sample encode the identical CDR3. The CDR3 spells CASSLDSGTYNEQFF. The DNA for the CDR3 is TGCGCCAGCAGCTTGGACAGCGGGACCTACAATGAGCAGTTCTTC. The J gene is TRBJ2-1, the V gene TRBV5-1; TRBD2 matches at 7 bases. Trimming cost V 0 bases and J 2 bases; bases outside gene matches: 2. The germline V gene has CDR1 SGHRS and CDR2 YFSETQ. The CDR3 extends over 15 amino acids.

As concerns this clone: Other DNA sequences within the sample encode an identical CDR3. The gene calls are TRBV29-1 and TRBJ2-3; D unclear. The V gene's germline CDR1 is SQVTM and CDR2 ANQGSEA. The CDR3 runs 13 residues. V gave up 5 bases and J gave up 3 bases, with 12 bases separating them. The CDR3 loop is CSVKGRVTDTQYF. CDR3 bases: TGCAGCGTTAAGGGTCGAGTGACAGATACGCAGTATTTT.

With regard to this clone: Other DNA sequences of this sample code for an identical CDR3. This chain connects TRBV6-5 to TRBJ1-1, with D hard to call. The CDR3 loop spans 12 amino acids. The germline CDR1 and CDR2 sequences are MNHEY and SVGAGI. V gave up 2 bases and J gave up 1 base, with 2 bases separating them. Written as DNA, the CDR3 is TGTGCCAGCAGTTACAGGAACACTGAAGCTTTCTTT. Its protein product is CASSYRNTEAFF.

The chain combines TRBV29-1 with TRBJ2-3; D remains unclear. Germline CDR1 is SQVTM and CDR2 is ANQGSEA. This CDR3 is 12 amino acids long. Trimming removed 1 base from V and 4 bases from J, with 6 bases in between. CDR3 in amino acids: CSVEVTPDTQYF. CDR3 coding DNA: TGCAGCGTTGAAGTGACTCCAGATACGCAGTATTTT.

V and J are TRBV5-6 and TRBJ2-7, with 10 nucleotides matching TRBD1. Germline CDR1 SGHDT, CDR2 YYEEEE. This CDR3 is built from 15 residues. The J segment lost 2 bases and the V segment lost 3 bases, leaving 5 bases of the junction unmatched. CDR3: CASSSSGTGAYEQYF. CDR3 bases: TGTGCCAGCAGCTCCTCCGGGACAGGGGCCTACGAGCAGTACTTC.

This rearrangement joins TRBV30 to TRBJ2-5; 10 bases line up with TRBD2. Trimming removed 8 bases from V and 1 base from J; junction bases left unmatched: 10. Germline V gives CDR1 GTSNPN, CDR2 SVGIG (reference sequence). CDR3 size: 15 residues. This chain's CDR3 is CALSTGTSVQETQYF. The CDR3 DNA reads TGTGCCCTGTCAACCGGGACTAGCGTCCAAGAGACCCAGTACTTC.

This sequence joins TRBV21-1 and TRBJ1-2. TRBV21-1 is classified as a pseudogene. The CDR3 consists of 14 residues. The DNA for the CDR3 is TGTGCCAGCAGCCGGGGGGGGCGGTCCTATGGCTACACCTTC. It is translated as CASSRGGRSYGYTF.

V usage is TRBV5-1 and J usage is TRBJ2-3; 11 nucleotides line up with TRBD1. The CDR3 is 15 residues long. The germline gives CDR1 SGHRS, CDR2 YFSETQ. Unmatched junction bases numbered 3, after V lost 4 bases and J lost 2 bases. The chain's CDR3 is CASSRDRGDTDTQYF. In nucleotides, the CDR3 is TGCGCCAGCAGCCGGGACAGGGGGGACACAGATACGCAGTATTTT.

V and J are TRBV30 and TRBJ2-1, with D maybe TRBD1 (6 bases). Trimming pared 5 bases from V and 4 bases from J, leaving 27 bases between. This CDR3 spans 18 amino acids. The germline gives CDR1 GTSNPN, CDR2 SVGIG (reference sequence). In DNA form, the CDR3 reads TGTGCCTGGGCCCCGGACAGAGACGAACTAGGGCGGTACAATGAGCAGTTCTTC. Protein sequence: CAWAPDRDELGRYNEQFF.

This chain connects TRBV19 to TRBJ1-4, with D unresolved. The CDR3 is made up of 13 amino acids. CDR1 LNHDA and CDR2 SQIVND come from the germline V gene (reference sequence). Trimming removed 6 bases at V and 3 bases at J, with 8 bases between. The CDR3 DNA reads as TGTGCCAGTAGCGATCGAGCTAATGAAAAACTGTTTTTT. Its translation is CASSDRANEKLFF.

This chain uses TRBV5-1 with TRBJ2-5; 11 nucleotides line up with TRBD2. V lost 0 bases to trimming and J lost 0 bases; unmatched junction nucleotides: 7. This CDR3 comprises 18 residues. Germline V gives CDR1 SGHRS, CDR2 YFSETQ. The CDR3 DNA sequence: TGCGCCAGCAGCTTGGAGGGGAGGACTAGCGGGCACCAAGAGACCCAGTACTTC. Its protein is CASSLEGRTSGHQETQYF.

The rearrangement uses TRBV18 and TRBJ1-2; maybe TRBD1 (5 bases). The germline CDR1 and CDR2 sequences are KGHSH and LQKENI. V gave up 8 bases and J gave up 5 bases, with 21 bases separating them. CDR3 length: 15 amino acids. This CDR3 reads CASLPSGRGTYGYTF. The CDR3 DNA reads TGTGCCAGCCTTCCCTCGGGCCGGGGGACTTATGGCTACACCTTC.